The T cell receptor (beta chain) under discussion was sequenced for a study of cytomegalovirus exposure and HLA in healthy donors. V lost 5 bases and J 7 bases, leaving 9 bases between the germline ends. Per germline, CDR1 SQVTM and CDR2 ANQGSEA. The length of the CDR3 is 11 residues. PCR primers comprised 60 Vbeta and 13 Jbeta primers. The table came from immunoSEQ multiplex PCR; TCRdb's copy has only in-frame clones and leaves some out. Here the sample spans approximately 120,000 clones, roughly three quarters being singletons. The sequencing sample was made of PBMCs. The chain joins TRBV29-1 to TRBJ2-1; D is possibly TRBD1 (5 bases). This sequence originates from a woman aged 50 to 65 in good health and CMV-seropositive. The CDR3 coding sequence is TGCAGCGTTACCAGGGCAAATGAGCAGTTCTTC. This encodes CSVTRANEQFF.